Reported below is one TCR beta chain. V shed 6 bases and J 1 base; nucleotides not matched to a gene: 6. The CDR3 is made up of 16 amino acids. Germline lookup yields CDR1 LNHDA and CDR2 SQIVND (reference sequence). Profiled with immunoSEQ multiplex PCR; TCRdb holds only in-frame clones, not every one. This table holds about 52,000 clones, around 90% found once. The data were obtained in a study of T cell changes during pregnancy in multiple sclerosis. The sequence was obtained from a female donor with multiple sclerosis, enrolled in a pregnancy study. Sample: CD4+ T cells from peripheral blood mononuclear cells, taken before pregnancy. The chain is built from TRBV19 and TRBJ1-4, with 9 positions matching TRBD1. The CDR3: CASRPTGGRTNEKLFF. Here the CDR3 DNA reads TGTGCCAGTAGACCTACAGGGGGCCGAACTAATGAAAAACTGTTTTTT.